Each of the 21 T cell receptor beta chains below was sequenced from the same sample in a study of cytomegalovirus exposure and HLA in healthy donors. Researchers ran the PCR with 60 Vbeta and 13 Jbeta primers. Clones were sequenced by immunoSEQ multiplex PCR, and TCRdb holds only the in-frame ones, with some missing. This repertoire includes roughly 77,000 clones. The specimen was PBMCs. These receptors originate from a female donor in good health and CMV-seropositive.

The chain joins TRBV19 to TRBJ2-1; 9 nucleotides agree with TRBD2. Germline CDR1 reads LNHDA; CDR2 reads SQIVND (reference sequence). There are 14 residues in the CDR3. The V gene end was trimmed by 4 bases and the J gene end by 2 bases; junction bases not matched to a gene: 0. CDR3 sequence (DNA): TGTGCCAGTAGTAGACTAGCGGCCTACAATGAGCAGTTCTTC. Its translation is CASSRLAAYNEQFF.

The genes are TRBV29-1 and TRBJ2-1, with D perhaps TRBD2 (6 bases). The length of the CDR3 is 12 residues. Germline-derived CDR1 and CDR2 are SQVTM and ANQGSEA. CDR3 sequence (DNA): TGCACCGCGGGACTTCAATACAATGAGCAGTTCTTC. Translation gives CTAGLQYNEQFF.

The V gene is TRBV6-1, the J gene TRBJ2-5; TRBD2 agrees at 10 bases. This CDR3 has 14 residues. Germline V gene lookup returns CDR1 MNHNS and CDR2 SASEGT. Losses at the gene ends were 4 bases for V and 5 bases for J; bases not matched to a gene: 4. CDR3 DNA sequence: TGTGCCAGCAGTGGCCGAGCGGGGGGGGAGACCCAGTACTTC. Its protein is CASSGRAGGETQYF.

The chain couples TRBV5-1 to TRBJ2-3; 15 positions match TRBD2. This CDR3 is built from 18 residues. CDR1 SGHRS and CDR2 YFSETQ come from the germline V gene. With 3 bases clipped from V and 3 bases from J, the junction kept 8 bases outside the gene matches. CDR3 nucleotides: TGCGCCAGCAGCTCGAGGACTAGCGGGAGGGCCGGGACAGATACGCAGTATTTT. This translates into CASSSRTSGRAGTDTQYF.

The chain is built from TRBV6-4 and TRBJ2-3; D call uncertain. Germline loops: CDR1 MRHNA, CDR2 SNTAGT. CDR3 size: 15 residues. Between the trimmed V and J ends, which lost 3 bases and 0 bases, there was a span of 10 bases. The CDR3 region has the DNA TGTGCCAGCAGTGATACACGGAGTAGCACAGATACGCAGTATTTT. Translated, it gives CASSDTRSSTDTQYF.

The chain links TRBV11-3 to TRBJ2-5, with 9 positions matching TRBD1. The CDR3 loop spans 17 amino acids. Germline-derived CDR1 and CDR2 are SGHNT and YENEEA. The J segment lost 2 bases and the V segment lost 1 base, leaving 8 bases of the junction unmatched. Here the CDR3 reads CASSLGDRVEGQETQYF. CDR3 coding DNA: TGTGCCAGCAGCTTAGGGGACAGGGTTGAAGGGCAAGAGACCCAGTACTTC.

CDR3 nucleotides: TGTGCCAGTAGTATTAGCAGGGGGGAGTCCTACGAGCAGTACTTC. The encoded protein is CASSISRGESYEQYF. V and J are TRBV19 and TRBJ2-7; a weak D match, TRBD1 (7 bases). Germline V gives CDR1 LNHDA, CDR2 SQIVND (reference sequence). Trimming took off 3 bases at V and 1 base at J, with 13 bases between the two ends. The CDR3 totals 15 residues.

The chain carries TRBV4-1 and TRBJ2-5, with TRBD1 identical over 7 bases. V trimming: 0 bases; J trimming: 5 bases; junction bases outside the gene matches: 3. Per the germline V gene, CDR1 is MGHRA and CDR2 is YSYEKL. The CDR3 totals 14 residues. CDR3: CASSQDDRAETQYF. The CDR3 DNA sequence: TGCGCCAGCAGCCAAGACGACAGGGCGGAGACCCAGTACTTC.

This chain connects TRBV6-5 to TRBJ1-5; 7 bases map to TRBD1. V lost 6 bases and J lost 4; bases outside the gene matches: 6. The CDR3 is made up of 14 amino acids. The germline V gene encodes CDR1 MNHEY and CDR2 SVGAGI. This CDR3 is CASRRTGFNQPQHF. The DNA of the CDR3 is TGTGCCAGCAGGCGGACAGGTTTTAATCAGCCCCAGCATTTT.

The V and J genes are TRBV28 and TRBJ2-7; D is possibly TRBD1 (6 bases). V was cut by 3 bases and J by 3 bases, with 15 bases left in between. Germline V gives CDR1 MDHEN, CDR2 SYDVKM. This CDR3 is 15 amino acids long. For the CDR3, the DNA is TGTGCCAGCAGTTTGGGGACACCGGGTGACTACGAGCAGTACTTC. Its protein product is CASSLGTPGDYEQYF.

This rearrangement joins TRBV7-9 to TRBJ1-2; 8 bases map to TRBD1. V lost 5 bases, J lost 4 bases, and 9 bases stayed unmatched. The germline gives CDR1 SEHNR, CDR2 FQNEAQ (reference sequence). The CDR3 loop spans 15 amino acids. CDR3 residues: CASSPGQGGSYGYTF. The CDR3 DNA sequence: TGTGCCAGCAGCCCCGGACAGGGTGGGAGCTATGGCTACACCTTC.

The chain employs TRBV7-9 and TRBJ2-3; TRBD2 agrees at 14 bases. V lost 5 bases to trimming and J lost 1 base; unmatched junction nucleotides: 5. Germline assignment: CDR1 SEHNR and CDR2 FQNEAQ (reference sequence). The CDR3 is 17 residues long. CDR3 protein: CASSPGLAGARTDTQYF. CDR3 coding DNA: TGTGCCAGCAGCCCGGGACTAGCGGGGGCGCGCACAGATACGCAGTATTTT.

The rearrangement links TRBV18 to TRBJ1-1; 9 bases fit TRBD1. Trimming took 5 bases from V and 5 from J; bases not matched to a gene: 6. Germline assignment: CDR1 KGHSH and CDR2 LQKENI. The CDR3 spans 14 residues. This CDR3 is CASSEGQGRTEAFF. Written as DNA, the CDR3 is TGTGCCAGCTCAGAGGGACAGGGAAGGACTGAAGCTTTCTTT.

V gene TRBV7-6 combines with J gene TRBJ2-7; 7 bases are shared with TRBD1. The CDR3 has 13 residues. With V trimmed by 1 base and J by 8 bases, 5 bases remained unmatched. Germline-derived CDR1 and CDR2 are SGHVS and FNYEAQ. The CDR3, as DNA: TGTGCCAGCAGCTTAGAGCGACAGGGAAAGCAGTACTTC. Translation: CASSLERQGKQYF.

The chain employs TRBV4-1 and TRBJ1-4, with D possibly being TRBD1 (6 bases). The CDR3 has 16 amino acids. V was clipped by 3 bases and J by 5 bases, with 16 bases between them. The germline V gene encodes CDR1 MGHRA and CDR2 YSYEKL. The CDR3 region has the DNA TGCGCCAGCAGCCAGGGCCGACAGGTCGAGAATGAAAAACTGTTTTTT. It translates to CASSQGRQVENEKLFF.

Here the CDR3 DNA reads TGCGCCAGCAGCCCGGGGAGCAGCCAAGATACGCAGTATTTT. The encoded protein is CASSPGSSQDTQYF. This chain joins TRBV4-1 and TRBJ2-3, with TRBD2 as a possible D gene (5 bases). CDR3 length: 14 amino acids. Trimming pared 4 bases from V and 5 bases from J, leaving 13 bases between. Germline V lookup: CDR1 MGHRA, CDR2 YSYEKL.

This chain connects TRBV18 to TRBJ2-7; 7 positions match TRBD1. The CDR3 has 14 residues. Trimming at V came to 3 bases and at J to 7 bases, leaving 9 bases not matched to a gene. In germline, CDR1 is KGHSH, CDR2 LQKENI. The CDR3 here is CASSPNRGTWEQYF. The CDR3, as DNA: TGTGCCAGCTCACCGAACAGGGGAACCTGGGAGCAGTACTTC.

This chain uses TRBV28 with TRBJ1-2; 10 bases are shared with TRBD1. The CDR3 totals 18 residues. V was clipped by 2 bases and J by 0 bases; unmatched bases: 9. Germline V lookup: CDR1 MDHEN, CDR2 SYDVKM. CDR3 sequence reads: CASSLRWDRGQANYGYTF. In DNA form, the CDR3 reads TGTGCCAGCAGTTTACGGTGGGACAGGGGCCAAGCTAACTATGGCTACACCTTC.

The DNA for the CDR3 is TGCGCCAGCAGCCAAGTGCTAAAGACTAGCTCCTACGAGCAGTACTTC. It yields the protein CASSQVLKTSSYEQYF. The J gene is TRBJ2-7, the V gene TRBV4-1; D possibly corresponds to TRBD2 (6 bases). The CDR3 is 16 residues long. Trimming shortened V by 1 base and J by 0 bases, and 13 bases separated the two germline ends. CDR1 and CDR2 from the germline V gene are MGHRA and YSYEKL.

The rearrangement links TRBV18 to TRBJ2-3; 8 bases are shared with TRBD2. Germline lookup yields CDR1 KGHSH and CDR2 LQKENI. The CDR3 extends over 16 amino acids. The junction had 8 bases not matched to a gene; V was cut back by 6 bases and J by 0 bases. The CDR3 loop reads CASSPQLAESTDTQYF. CDR3 nucleotides: TGTGCCAGCTCCCCCCAACTAGCGGAGAGCACAGATACGCAGTATTTT.

The genes are TRBV5-1 and TRBJ2-7; no clear D gene. V shed 0 bases and J shed 0 bases, with 10 bases lying between them. CDR3 size: 15 residues. Looked up from germline, CDR1 is SGHRS and CDR2 is YFSETQ. The CDR3 here is CASSLAAGSSYEQYF. In DNA, the CDR3 is TGCGCCAGCAGCTTGGCGGCAGGTAGCTCCTACGAGCAGTACTTC.